This T cell receptor (beta chain) was captured in a study of T cells in Graves' hyperthyroidism and ophthalmopathy. As for the study in general: Peripheral blood was acquired at first diagnosis, ahead of any therapy whatsoever. Study-wide results and caveats: Within blood appeared most thyroid clonotypes that had expanded above 0.001.

Template material for amplifying TCR beta CDR3 regions consisted of RNA transcripts. First-round RT-PCR with HTBI primers amplified the TCR CDR3 region. MiXCR, run by TCRdb on the multiplex PCR reads, gives a single entry per CDR3 protein. The table shows about 460,000 distinct CDR3 sequences, with 20% to 25% occurring only once. This CDR3 has 15 amino acids. The V end lost 4 bases, the J end lost 1 base, and 13 bases lay between the germline ends. Germline V lookup: CDR1 LGHDT, CDR2 YNNKEL (reference sequence). Comments on this clonotype: Its target is not known.

The study included ophthalmopathy patients with Clinical Activity Score at least 3, NOSPECS grade at least 4 and duration under 3 months. The chain couples TRBV3-1 to TRBJ1-1; perhaps TRBD1 as D (6 bases). The sequence came from a woman in her 70s with Graves' ophthalmopathy. Sequenced material: blood. This CDR3 reads CASSPGGGANTEAFF. CDR3 nucleotides: TGTGCCAGCAGCCCTGGGGGGGGCGCGAACACTGAAGCTTTCTTT.